Detailed here is one T cell receptor beta chain. Going by frequency, this clonotype is large (0.1 to 1%); no count is logged. No antigen is known for it. Library construction relied on 10x single-cell sequencing. CSF cells were profiled with 10X Genomics single-cell V(D)J and 5' gene-expression libraries. An Illumina NextSeq550 was used to sequence CSF single-cell TCR libraries. Per the source publication's procedure: After V(D)J reads were mapped to the vdj-GRCh38 alts ensemble 2.0.0 reference, the Cell Ranger vdj pipeline was used to analyse the reads. Clonotypes were defined as cell barcodes sharing the same set of productive CDR3 nucleotide sequences. To link clonality with transcriptional profiles, clonotype information was incorporated into Seurat v3.0 gene-expression metadata. Any CSF cell with more than 1,800 genes, more than 7,500 UMIs or more than 10% mitochondrial reads was excluded. To find TCRs with known antigen specificity, CDR3-beta sequences were matched against VDJdb. Network analysis of clone sharing used the R package qgraph and included only TCRs with complete alpha and beta chains. After TCRdb reprocessed the reads, each CDR3 protein sequence was kept as one row, without DNA. It is TCRdb's table, rather than the study itself, that gives the V and J calls and clone size. The table for this sample lists 1,000 to 1,300 distinct CDR3 sequences. The ten largest clones take up roughly a tenth of the sample.

The data are from a study of CD8 T cells in cerebrospinal fluid in Alzheimer's disease (dated by TCRdb to 2018 to 2020). Study-level background: To assess CSF T cell clonal expansion, the study used two single-cell approaches: plate-based nested PCR sequencing and droplet-based sequencing. A total of 25 or so samples were covered by the CSF gene-expression analysis, in which Parkinson's disease patients were included. This study tested whether clonally expanded T cells could be found in cerebrospinal fluid from healthy elderly individuals and from patients with neurodegenerative disease. The droplet-based CSF comparison of patients and controls included some 10 healthy controls (just under 11,000 cells) and some 10 patients with MCI or Alzheimer's disease (roughly 9,900 cells).

Taken from cysteine to phenylalanine, the CDR3 has 15 residues. DNA was not recorded. Reading the germline V gene (reference sequence) gives CDR1 DFQATT and CDR2 SNEGSKA. Acute infectious disease was absent in all participants, and all participants were in good physical condition. For droplet-based sequencing, live CSF cells were sorted with a live/dead marker. CSF was obtained by lumbar puncture, and immune cells were pelleted by centrifugation at 300g. Each CSF sample was examined for red blood cells, and any sample with blood contamination was excluded. CSF cells were cryopreserved in freezing medium, frozen overnight at -80 degrees C, and subsequently stored in liquid nitrogen. Before analysis, CSF samples were kept in storage for less than six months. The paper's findings and limits, for the study overall: The EBV-specific clones were neither the most highly expanded clones nor enriched among patients. In pooled data, a highly expanded clone (at least 3% of TCRs) was found in 1 of 10 healthy subjects versus 4 of 6 Alzheimer's patients. Only samples with detectable clones went into the overall clonality comparison: approximately eleven healthy, 5 MCI, 5 AD, and 6 PD. Finding EBV-specific TCRs in CSF, the authors cautioned, does not establish a causal link between EBV and Alzheimer's disease. Compared with controls, patients with MCI or Alzheimer's disease had a higher percentage of their CSF TCRs made up by the single largest clone.

This clonotype was sampled from a human donor in good health. Sample: cerebrospinal fluid. The chain uses TRBV20-1 and TRBJ1-5; the TCRdb call, TRBD1, lacks DNA for checking. The CDR3 region reads CSARVTQGVNQPQHF.